This T cell receptor beta chain came from a study of blood T cell repertoires in COVID-19. As for the study in general: Collection of acute and convalescent COVID-19 samples took place in the United States, Italy and Spain.

Trimming at V came to 5 bases and at J to 7 bases, leaving 8 bases not matched to a gene. Looked up from germline, CDR1 is MNHEY and CDR2 is SVGEGT. The CDR3 is 15 residues long. The repertoire was sequenced with immunoSEQ multiplex PCR; TCRdb's copy has only in-frame clones and lacks some. This table holds 100,000 or so clones, around 73% found once. This chain joins TRBV6-2 or TRBV6-3 and TRBJ1-5; 10 bases map to TRBD1. The sequencing sample was made of peripheral blood. The sequence came from a man aged 55 to 69 with active or convalescent COVID-19. The CDR3 bases are TGTGCCAGCAGTGTGACAGGGGGCCGCTCCCAGCCCCAGCATTTT. Its protein product is CASSVTGGRSQPQHF.